The entry below describes one T cell receptor (beta chain). Its antigen is not identified. At one boundary the junction diverges from the germline segment, which might be a read error. TCRB libraries came from RNA via three nested multiplex PCR rounds. TCRB cDNA was made from 0.4 to 0.6 ug total RNA. These TCRB libraries lack any described unique molecular identifiers. From the multiplex PCR reads, TCRdb called clonotypes with MiXCR, one entry per CDR3 protein. The data contain about 9,200 distinct CDR3 sequences, less than 75% of them singletons. This entry comes from a study of tumor-infiltrating lymphocytes in glioblastoma multiforme. Study-wide results and caveats: The TCR and somatic mutation analysis included just one glioblastoma patient.

The CDR3 spans 12 residues. Germline CDR1 MNHEY, CDR2 SVGAGI. Sample: brain tumor tissue. J is TRBJ2-5 and V is TRBV6-5, with TRBD2 as a possible D gene (6 bases). The clonotype was recovered from a male donor with glioblastoma. CDR3 in DNA: TGTGCCAGCAGAGGCGGGGTAGAGATCCAGTACTTC. Amino acids: CASRGGVEIQYF.